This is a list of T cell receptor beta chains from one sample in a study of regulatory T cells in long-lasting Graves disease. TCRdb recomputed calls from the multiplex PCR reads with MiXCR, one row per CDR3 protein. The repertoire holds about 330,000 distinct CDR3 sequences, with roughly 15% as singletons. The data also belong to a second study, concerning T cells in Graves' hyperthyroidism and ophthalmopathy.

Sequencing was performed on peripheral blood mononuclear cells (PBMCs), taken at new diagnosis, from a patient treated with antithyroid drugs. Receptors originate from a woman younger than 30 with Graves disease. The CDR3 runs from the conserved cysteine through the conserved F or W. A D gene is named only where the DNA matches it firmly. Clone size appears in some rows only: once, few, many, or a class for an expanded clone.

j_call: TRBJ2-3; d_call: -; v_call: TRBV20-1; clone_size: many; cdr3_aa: CSARITGGTDTQYF; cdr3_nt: TGCAGTGCTAGAATAACGGGGGGCACAGATACGCAGTATTTT
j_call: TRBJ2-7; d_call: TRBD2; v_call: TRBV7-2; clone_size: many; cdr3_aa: CASSRTSGTSGYEQYF; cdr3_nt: TGTGCCAGCAGCCGGACCTCCGGGACTAGCGGTTACGAGCAGTACTTC
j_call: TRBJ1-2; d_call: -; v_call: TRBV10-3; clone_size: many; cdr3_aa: CAISAGVGYGYTF; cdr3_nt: TGTGCCATCAGCGCGGGGGTTGGCTATGGCTACACCTTC
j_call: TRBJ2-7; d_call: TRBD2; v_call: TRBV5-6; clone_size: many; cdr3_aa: CASSSTSGEQYF; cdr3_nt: TGTGCCAGCAGCTCCACTAGCGGCGAGCAGTACTTC
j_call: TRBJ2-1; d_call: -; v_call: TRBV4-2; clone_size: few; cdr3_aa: CASSQVRLGSNEQFF; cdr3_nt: TGTGCCAGCAGCCAAGTCCGACTAGGCTCGAATGAGCAGTTCTTC
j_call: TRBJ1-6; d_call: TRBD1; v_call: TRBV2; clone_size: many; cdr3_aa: CASNLGQGQGSPLHF; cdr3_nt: TGTGCCAGCAACCTCGGACAGGGGCAAGGGTCACCCCTCCACTTT
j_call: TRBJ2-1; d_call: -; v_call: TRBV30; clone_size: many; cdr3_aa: CAWSVRGRRNEQFF; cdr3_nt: TGTGCCTGGAGTGTACGGGGGAGGAGGAATGAGCAGTTCTTC
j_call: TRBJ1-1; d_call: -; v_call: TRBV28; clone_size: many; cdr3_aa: CASRSENTEAFF; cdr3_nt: TGTGCCAGCAGGTCAGAGAACACTGAAGCTTTCTTT
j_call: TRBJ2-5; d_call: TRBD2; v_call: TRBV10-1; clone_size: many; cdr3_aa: CASSEFGLAEQETQYF; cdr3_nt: TGCGCCAGCAGTGAGTTTGGACTAGCGGAGCAAGAGACCCAGTACTTC
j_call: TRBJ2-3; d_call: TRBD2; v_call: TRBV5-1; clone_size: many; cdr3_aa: CASSFSGRVEADTQYF; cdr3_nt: TGCGCCAGCAGCTTTAGCGGGAGGGTCGAGGCAGATACGCAGTATTTT
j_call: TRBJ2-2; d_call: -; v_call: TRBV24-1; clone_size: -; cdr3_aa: CATSDLPDYSTGELFF; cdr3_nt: TGTGCCACCAGTGATTTGCCCGACTACAGCACCGGGGAGCTGTTTTTT
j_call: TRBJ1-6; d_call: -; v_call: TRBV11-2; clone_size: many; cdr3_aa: CASSLVLGGNSPLHF; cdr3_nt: TGTGCCAGCAGCTTAGTGCTAGGGGGAAATTCACCCCTCCACTTT
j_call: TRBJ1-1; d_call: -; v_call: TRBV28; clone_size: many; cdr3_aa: CASSLFGGGLGGTEAFF; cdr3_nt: TGTGCCAGCAGTTTATTCGGGGGGGGCTTAGGGGGCACTGAAGCTTTCTTT
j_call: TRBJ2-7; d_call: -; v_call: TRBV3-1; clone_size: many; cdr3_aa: CASSQEVAASSYEQYF; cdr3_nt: TGTGCCAGCAGCCAAGAGGTAGCGGCGAGCTCCTACGAGCAGTACTTC
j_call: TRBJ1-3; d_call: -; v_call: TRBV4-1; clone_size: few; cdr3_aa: CASSQGRDSGNTIYF; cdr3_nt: TGCGCCAGCAGCCAAGGACGGGACTCTGGAAACACCATATATTTT
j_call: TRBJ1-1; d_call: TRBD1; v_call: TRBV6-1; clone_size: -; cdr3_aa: CASSKTGLGNTEAFF; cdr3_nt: TGTGCCAGCAGCAAGACAGGGCTAGGTAACACTGAAGCTTTCTTT
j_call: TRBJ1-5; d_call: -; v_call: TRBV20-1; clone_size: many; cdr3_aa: CSAKETANQPQHF; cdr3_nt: TGCAGTGCTAAAGAGACAGCCAATCAGCCCCAGCATTTT
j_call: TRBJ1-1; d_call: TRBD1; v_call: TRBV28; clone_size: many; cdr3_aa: CASSTAGGENTEAFF; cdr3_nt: TGTGCCAGCAGTACGGCAGGGGGCGAAAATACTGAAGCTTTCTTT
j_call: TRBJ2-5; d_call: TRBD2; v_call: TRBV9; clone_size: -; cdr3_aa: CASSVVPFSERENQETQYF; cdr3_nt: TGTGCCAGCAGCGTAGTCCCCTTTAGCGAGCGGGAGAACCAAGAGACCCAGTACTTC
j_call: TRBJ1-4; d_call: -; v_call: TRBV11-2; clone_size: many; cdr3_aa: CASSYQGLNEKLFF; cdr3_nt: TGTGCCAGCAGCTACCAGGGCCTTAATGAAAAACTGTTTTTT
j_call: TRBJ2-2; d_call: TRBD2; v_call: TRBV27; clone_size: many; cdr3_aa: CASSLQAGGFTGELFF; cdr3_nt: TGTGCCAGCAGTTTACAAGCGGGAGGGTTTACCGGGGAGCTGTTTTTT
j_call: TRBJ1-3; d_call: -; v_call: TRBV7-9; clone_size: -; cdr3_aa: CASTVDRPSGNTIYF; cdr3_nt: TGTGCCAGCACCGTCGACAGGCCCTCTGGAAACACCATATATTTT
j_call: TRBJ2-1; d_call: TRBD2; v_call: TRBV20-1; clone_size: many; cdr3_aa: CSALTSGGYNEQFF; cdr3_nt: TGCAGTGCCCTTACTAGCGGGGGCTACAATGAGCAGTTCTTC
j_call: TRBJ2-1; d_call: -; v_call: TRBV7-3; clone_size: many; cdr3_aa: CASSSNIAGEQFF; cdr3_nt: TGTGCCAGCAGCTCAAACATAGCAGGCGAGCAGTTCTTC
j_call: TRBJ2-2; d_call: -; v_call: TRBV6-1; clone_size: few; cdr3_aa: CASTLGDRNTGEPFF; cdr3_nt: TGTGCCAGCACCTTGGGGGACCGAAACACCGGGGAGCCGTTTTTT
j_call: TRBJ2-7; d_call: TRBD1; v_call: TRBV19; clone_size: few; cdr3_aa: CAIGTGGGEQYF; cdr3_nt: TGTGCCATAGGAACAGGGGGCGGTGAGCAGTACTTC
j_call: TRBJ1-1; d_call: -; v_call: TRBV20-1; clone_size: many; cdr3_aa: CSARWNTEAFF; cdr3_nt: TGCAGTGCTAGGTGGAACACTGAAGCTTTCTTT
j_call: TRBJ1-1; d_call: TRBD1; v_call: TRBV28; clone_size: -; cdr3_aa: CASSYQRTGGFTEAFF; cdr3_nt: TGTGCCAGCAGTTATCAACGGACAGGGGGCTTCACTGAAGCTTTCTTT
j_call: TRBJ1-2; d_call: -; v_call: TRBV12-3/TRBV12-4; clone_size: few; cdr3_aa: CASSVTAGDYGYTF; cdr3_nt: TGTGCCAGCAGTGTGACAGCGGGAGATTATGGCTACACCTTC
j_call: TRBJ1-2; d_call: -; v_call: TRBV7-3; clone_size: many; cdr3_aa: CASSLGPANYGYTF; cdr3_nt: TGTGCCAGCAGCTTAGGCCCAGCTAACTATGGCTACACCTTC
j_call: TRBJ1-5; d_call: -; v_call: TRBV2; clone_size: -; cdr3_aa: CTSSEGVNPGPNQPQHF; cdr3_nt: TGTACCAGCAGTGAGGGGGTCAACCCCGGGCCCAATCAGCCCCAGCATTTT
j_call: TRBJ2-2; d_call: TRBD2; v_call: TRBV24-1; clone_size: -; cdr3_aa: CATSGRGGSGNTGELFF; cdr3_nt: TGTGCCACCAGTGGTAGAGGCGGGAGCGGGAACACCGGGGAGCTGTTTTTT
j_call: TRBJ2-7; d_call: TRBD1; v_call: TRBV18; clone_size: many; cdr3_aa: CASSPLDRDFYEQYF; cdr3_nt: TGTGCCAGCTCACCACTCGACAGGGATTTCTACGAGCAGTACTTC
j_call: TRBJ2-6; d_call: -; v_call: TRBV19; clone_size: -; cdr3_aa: CASIYSGANVLTF; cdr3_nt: TGTGCCAGTATCTACTCTGGGGCCAACGTCCTGACTTTC
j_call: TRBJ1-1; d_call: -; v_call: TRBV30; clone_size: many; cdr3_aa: CAWSVLGAEAFF; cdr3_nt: TGTGCCTGGAGTGTTTTGGGTGCTGAAGCTTTCTTT
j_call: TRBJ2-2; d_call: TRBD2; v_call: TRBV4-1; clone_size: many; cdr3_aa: CASRLARDTGELFF; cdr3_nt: TGCGCCAGCCGACTAGCGAGGGACACCGGGGAGCTGTTTTTT
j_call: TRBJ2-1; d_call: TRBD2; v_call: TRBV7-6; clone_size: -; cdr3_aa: CASSSPGGPGSYNEQFF; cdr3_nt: TGTGCCAGCAGCTCCCCGGGGGGGCCGGGATCCTACAATGAGCAGTTCTTC
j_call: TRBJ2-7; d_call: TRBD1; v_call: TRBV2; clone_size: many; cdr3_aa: CASSEDGQGEEQYF; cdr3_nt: TGTGCCAGCAGTGAAGACGGTCAGGGGGAAGAGCAGTACTTC
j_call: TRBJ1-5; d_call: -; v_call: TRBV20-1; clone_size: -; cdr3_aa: CSATGGGENQPQHF; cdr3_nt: TGCAGTGCAACGGGGGGGGGCGAGAATCAGCCCCAGCATTTT
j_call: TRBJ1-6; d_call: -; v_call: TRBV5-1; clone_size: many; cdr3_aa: CASTGLPNSPLHF; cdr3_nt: TGCGCCAGCACTGGACTTCCAAATTCACCCCTCCACTTT
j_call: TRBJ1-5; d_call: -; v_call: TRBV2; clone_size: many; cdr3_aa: CASIGEAGANQPQHF; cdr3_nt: TGTGCCAGCATCGGGGAGGCAGGGGCCAATCAGCCCCAGCATTTT
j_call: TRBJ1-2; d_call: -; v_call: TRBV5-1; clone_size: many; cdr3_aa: CASSLDAGYGYTF; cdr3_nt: TGTGCCAGCAGCTTAGACGCAGGCTATGGCTACACCTTC
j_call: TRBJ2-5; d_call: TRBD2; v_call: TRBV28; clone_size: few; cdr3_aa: CASTGGHQETQYF; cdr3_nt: TGTGCCAGCACGGGGGGACACCAAGAGACCCAGTACTTC
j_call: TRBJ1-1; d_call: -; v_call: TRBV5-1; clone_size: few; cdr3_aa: CASRVGGDTEAFF; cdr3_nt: TGCGCCAGCAGAGTGGGGGGTGACACTGAAGCTTTCTTT
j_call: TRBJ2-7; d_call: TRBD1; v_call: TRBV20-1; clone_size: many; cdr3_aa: CSARAGTGRSYEQYF; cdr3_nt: TGCAGTGCTAGAGCCGGGACAGGGAGGTCCTACGAGCAGTACTTC
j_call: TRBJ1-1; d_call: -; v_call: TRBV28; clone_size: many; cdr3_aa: CASSFGGRNTEAFF; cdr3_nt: TGTGCCAGCAGTTTTGGGGGGAGGAACACTGAAGCTTTCTTT
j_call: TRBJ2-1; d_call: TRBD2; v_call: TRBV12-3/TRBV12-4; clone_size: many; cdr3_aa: CASSGDLAGEDYNEQFF; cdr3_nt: TGTGCCAGCAGTGGGGATTTGGCGGGAGAAGATTACAATGAGCAGTTCTTC
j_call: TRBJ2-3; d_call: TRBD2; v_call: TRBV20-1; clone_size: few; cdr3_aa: CSAHPLSGITTDTQYF; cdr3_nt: TGCAGTGCTCACCCACTTAGCGGGATCACAACAGATACGCAGTATTTT
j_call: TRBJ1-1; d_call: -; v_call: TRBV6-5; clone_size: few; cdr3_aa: CASSYGMMTAFF; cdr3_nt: TGTGCCAGCAGTTACGGGATGATGACGGCTTTCTTT
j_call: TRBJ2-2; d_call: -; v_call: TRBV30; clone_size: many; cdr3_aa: CAWSVSAGELFF; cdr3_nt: TGTGCCTGGAGTGTTTCCGCCGGGGAGCTGTTTTTT
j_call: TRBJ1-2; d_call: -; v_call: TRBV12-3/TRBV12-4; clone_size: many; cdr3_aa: CASSSGLGMSGYTF; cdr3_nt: TGTGCCAGCAGTTCAGGACTAGGGATGAGTGGCTACACCTTC
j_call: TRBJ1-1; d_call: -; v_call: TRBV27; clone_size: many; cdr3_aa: CASSLFSRTEAFF; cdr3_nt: TGTGCCAGCAGTTTGTTCTCGCGGACTGAAGCTTTCTTT
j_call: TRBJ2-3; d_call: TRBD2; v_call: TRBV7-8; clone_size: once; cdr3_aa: CASSLLAGGLDTQYF; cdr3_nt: TGTGCCAGCAGCCTACTAGCGGGGGGGCTTGATACGCAGTATTTT